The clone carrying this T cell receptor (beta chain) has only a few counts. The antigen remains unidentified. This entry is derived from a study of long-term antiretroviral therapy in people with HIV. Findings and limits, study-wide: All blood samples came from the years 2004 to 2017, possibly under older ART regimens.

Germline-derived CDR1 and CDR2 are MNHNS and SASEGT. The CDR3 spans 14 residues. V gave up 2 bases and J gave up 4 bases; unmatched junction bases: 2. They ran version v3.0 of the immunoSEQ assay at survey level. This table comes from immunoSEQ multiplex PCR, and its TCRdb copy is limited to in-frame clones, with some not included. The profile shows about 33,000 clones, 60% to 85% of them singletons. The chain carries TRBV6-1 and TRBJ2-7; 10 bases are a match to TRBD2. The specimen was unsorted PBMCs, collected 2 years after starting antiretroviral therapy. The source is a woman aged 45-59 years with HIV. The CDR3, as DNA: TGTGCCAGCAGTGAACTAGCGGGGGTGTACGAGCAGTACTTC. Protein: CASSELAGVYEQYF.